The 7 T cell receptor beta chains in this list originate from one sample, sequenced in a study of neurological immune-mediated disorders. TCRdb re-called the 5' RACE reads through MiXCR, storing one row per CDR3 protein. The sample gives roughly 50,000 distinct CDR3 sequences, about 25% of which show up once; approximately 23% is in the top ten. Sequenced: PBMCs. Every receptor here comes from a woman between 65 and 79 years old in good health.

The chain employs TRBV12-3 or TRBV12-4 and TRBJ1-1, with D hard to call. This CDR3 comprises 11 residues. The germline V and J ends were trimmed by 6 bases and 6 bases, with 8 bases remaining between them. The CDR3 nucleotides read TGTGCCAGCAGCTCGAAGCCTGAAGCTTTCTTT. This gives the protein CASSSKPEAFF.

Many counts were recorded for this clonotype. The chain recombines TRBV6-6 with TRBJ2-7; D uncertain. The germline V gene has CDR1 MNHNY and CDR2 SVGAGI (reference sequence). This CDR3 contains 13 residues. Trimming removed 0 bases from V and 2 bases from J, with 5 bases in between. Written as DNA, the CDR3 is TGTGCCAGCAGTTACTCGGGTACCTACGAGCAGTACTTC. Translating gives CASSYSGTYEQYF.

This clonotype was counted at least ten times. The chain has TRBV21-1 and TRBJ2-1; no check of the table's D call, TRBD1, against the DNA was made. TRBV21-1 is shown as a pseudogene. This CDR3 comprises 16 residues. The CDR3 region has the DNA TGTGCCAGCAGCAAGAGGCTGAAGGGACGGGAGCGTGAGCAGTTCTTC. It is translated as CASSKRLKGREREQFF.

This clonotype showed up many times. The genes are TRBV5-1 and TRBJ1-1; 9 bases map to TRBD1. The CDR3 consists of 17 residues. The V and J ends lost 3 bases and 1 base, in that order; junction bases with no gene match: 10. CDR1 and CDR2 from the germline V gene are SGHRS and YFSETQ. CDR3 amino acids: CASSSTGTGNPNTEAFF. In DNA form, the CDR3 reads TGCGCCAGCAGCTCTACCGGGACAGGGAATCCGAACACTGAAGCTTTCTTT. The variable domain in full, with the rest retrieved from reference TRBV5-1 and TRBJ1-1, is KAGVTQTPRYLIKTRGQQVTLSCSPISGHRSVSWYQQTPGQGLQFLFEYFSETQRNKGNFPGRFSGRQFSNSRSEMNVSTLELGDSALYLCASSSTGTGNPNTEAFFGQGTRLTVV.

This clonotype was seen ten or more times. The V call is TRBV5-1, the J call TRBJ1-2; D is unresolved. V lost 1 base and J lost 8, with 15 bases in between. CDR1 is SGHRS and CDR2 is YFSETQ in the germline V gene. The CDR3 sequence is 14 residues long. As DNA, the CDR3 is TGCGCCAGCAGCTTGTTATGGCCTCAGGAGGGCTACACCTTC. It specifies CASSLLWPQEGYTF.

This clonotype was recorded many times. The chain couples TRBV20-1 to TRBJ2-1, with 7 positions matching TRBD2. Germline V gene data show CDR1 as DFQATT and CDR2 as SNEGSKA (reference sequence). The CDR3 has 14 amino acids. V shed 1 base, J shed 7 bases, and the junction held 7 bases outside the gene matches. The CDR3 region has the DNA TGCAGTGCTAGAGCCGGCGCGCGGGGGAATGAGCAGTTCTTC. Protein sequence: CSARAGARGNEQFF.

This clonotype has a count of ten or more. The CDR3 sequence: CASSYSIPDTDTQYF. CDR3 sequence (DNA): TGTGCCAGCAGTTACTCGATCCCCGACACAGATACGCAGTATTTT. The V call is TRBV6-6, the J call TRBJ2-3; D uncertain. Trimming took off 0 bases at V and 2 bases at J, with 9 bases between the two ends. The germline CDR1 and CDR2 sequences are MNHNY and SVGAGI (reference sequence). The CDR3 runs to 15 residues.